A selection of T cell receptor beta chains follows, all from one sample in a study of cytomegalovirus exposure and HLA in healthy donors. Only in-frame clones appear in the TCRdb table, and some are missing; sequencing was by immunoSEQ multiplex PCR. In the table there are around 95,000 clones, approximately 72% of which are singletons. The sample comprised PBMCs. The source is a woman aged 40 to 49 in good health and CMV-seropositive. Each CDR3 is given with its conserved first and last residue. The order of the fields is V gene, J gene, CDR3 protein.

v_gene: TRBV19; j_gene: TRBJ2-1; CDR3aa: CASSPSPGTQSNEQFF
v_gene: TRBV6-1; j_gene: TRBJ2-3; CDR3aa: CASSDSLGRTDTQYF
v_gene: TRBV6-1; j_gene: TRBJ1-1; CDR3aa: CASSVELNTEAFF
v_gene: TRBV15; j_gene: TRBJ2-7; CDR3aa: CATSEPGQGSYEQYF
v_gene: TRBV18; j_gene: TRBJ1-2; CDR3aa: CASSSSGANGGYTF
v_gene: TRBV4-2; j_gene: .; CDR3aa: CASSYPGAGNYEQYF
v_gene: TRBV7-9; j_gene: TRBJ2-1; CDR3aa: CASSPTVAGAYNEQFF
v_gene: TRBV27; j_gene: TRBJ2-1; CDR3aa: CASSPTSGTYNEQFF
v_gene: TRBV14; j_gene: TRBJ2-5; CDR3aa: CASGFRRGFGETQYF
v_gene: TRBV15; j_gene: TRBJ1-1; CDR3aa: CATSRVDRGTEAFF
v_gene: TRBV11-2; j_gene: TRBJ2-2; CDR3aa: CASSLQGLAGVVGELFF
v_gene: TRBV5-1; j_gene: TRBJ2-7; CDR3aa: CASSSSYEQYF
v_gene: TRBV7-6; j_gene: TRBJ2-3; CDR3aa: CASSLGGLASRGDTQYF
v_gene: TRBV6-5; j_gene: TRBJ2-7; CDR3aa: CASSYSRDSPYEQYF
v_gene: TRBV11-2; j_gene: TRBJ2-5; CDR3aa: CASSLTSSGRETQYF
v_gene: TRBV4-1; j_gene: TRBJ2-7; CDR3aa: CASSPNHTPREQYF
v_gene: TRBV20-1; j_gene: TRBJ2-1; CDR3aa: CSARRGNEQFF
v_gene: TRBV7-6; j_gene: TRBJ2-7; CDR3aa: CASSLDTFYEQYF
v_gene: TRBV7-9; j_gene: TRBJ1-3; CDR3aa: CASSLGERTVYF
v_gene: TRBV7-8; j_gene: TRBJ2-1; CDR3aa: CASSLAGASGRATYNEQFF
v_gene: TRBV5-1; j_gene: TRBJ2-2; CDR3aa: CASSLGGSNTGELFF
v_gene: TRBV18; j_gene: TRBJ1-1; CDR3aa: CASSPIGSTEAFF
v_gene: TRBV25-1; j_gene: TRBJ2-7; CDR3aa: CASSEFSYEEQYF
v_gene: TRBV11-2; j_gene: TRBJ1-1; CDR3aa: CASSLVFAGTAFF
v_gene: TRBV6-1; j_gene: TRBJ2-2; CDR3aa: CASSETGTNTGELFF
v_gene: TRBV2; j_gene: .; CDR3aa: CASSIRYEQYF
v_gene: TRBV6-1; j_gene: TRBJ2-5; CDR3aa: CASNPGLAGETQYF
v_gene: TRBV27; j_gene: TRBJ2-1; CDR3aa: CASSLRSSWGGQFF